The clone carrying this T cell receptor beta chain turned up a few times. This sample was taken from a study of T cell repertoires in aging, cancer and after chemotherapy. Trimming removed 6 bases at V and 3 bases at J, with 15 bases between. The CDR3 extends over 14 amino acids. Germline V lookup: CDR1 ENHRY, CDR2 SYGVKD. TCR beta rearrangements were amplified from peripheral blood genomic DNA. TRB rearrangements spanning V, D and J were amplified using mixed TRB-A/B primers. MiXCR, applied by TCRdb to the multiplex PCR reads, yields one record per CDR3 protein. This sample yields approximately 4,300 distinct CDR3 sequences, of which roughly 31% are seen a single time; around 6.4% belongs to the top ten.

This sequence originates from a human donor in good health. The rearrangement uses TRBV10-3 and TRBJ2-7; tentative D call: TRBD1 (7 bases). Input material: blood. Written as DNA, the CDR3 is TGTGCCATCAGGGGGGCGGGACAGAACTACGAGCAGTACTTC. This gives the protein CAIRGAGQNYEQYF.